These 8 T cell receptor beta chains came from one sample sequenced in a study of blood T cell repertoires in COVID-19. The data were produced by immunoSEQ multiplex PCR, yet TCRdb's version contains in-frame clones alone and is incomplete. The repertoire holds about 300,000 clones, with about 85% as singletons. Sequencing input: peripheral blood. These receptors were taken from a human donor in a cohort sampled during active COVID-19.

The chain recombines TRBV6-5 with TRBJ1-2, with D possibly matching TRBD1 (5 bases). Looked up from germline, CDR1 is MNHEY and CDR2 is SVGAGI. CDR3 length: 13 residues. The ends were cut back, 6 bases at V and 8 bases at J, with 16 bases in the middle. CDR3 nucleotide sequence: TGTGCCAGCAGATTGACAGTTAAGGAAGGCTACACCTTC. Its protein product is CASRLTVKEGYTF.

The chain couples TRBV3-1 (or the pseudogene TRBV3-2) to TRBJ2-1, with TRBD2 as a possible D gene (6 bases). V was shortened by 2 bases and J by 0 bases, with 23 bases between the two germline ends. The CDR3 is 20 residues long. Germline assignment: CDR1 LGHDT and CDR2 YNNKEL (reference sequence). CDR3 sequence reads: CASSQPSSAHGFSSYNEQFF. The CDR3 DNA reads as TGTGCCAGCAGCCAACCGTCTAGCGCCCACGGCTTTAGCTCCTACAATGAGCAGTTCTTC.

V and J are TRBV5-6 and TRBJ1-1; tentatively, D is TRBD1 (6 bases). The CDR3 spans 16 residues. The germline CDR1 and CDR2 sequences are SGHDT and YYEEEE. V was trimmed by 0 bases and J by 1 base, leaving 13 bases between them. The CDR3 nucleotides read TGTGCCAGCAGCTTGGGGGGGCCATTTACGAACACTGAAGCTTTCTTT. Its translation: CASSLGGPFTNTEAFF.

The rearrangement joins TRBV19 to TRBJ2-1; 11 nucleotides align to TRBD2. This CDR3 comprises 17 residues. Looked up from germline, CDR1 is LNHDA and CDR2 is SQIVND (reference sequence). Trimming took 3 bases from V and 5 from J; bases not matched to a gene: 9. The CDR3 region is CASSMTSGTFLHNEQFF. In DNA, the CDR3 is TGTGCCAGTAGTATGACTAGCGGGACGTTTCTCCACAATGAGCAGTTCTTC.

CDR3 nucleotide sequence: TGTGCCAGCCGGACAGACTTTAGCTCCTATAATTCACCCCTCCACTTT. Its translation: CASRTDFSSYNSPLHF. This chain connects TRBV27 to TRBJ1-6; D possibly corresponds to TRBD1 (6 bases). Germline CDR1 is MNHEY and CDR2 is SMNVEV (reference sequence). Deletions cut 8 bases from V and 0 bases from J, with 14 bases between. This CDR3 is built from 16 residues.

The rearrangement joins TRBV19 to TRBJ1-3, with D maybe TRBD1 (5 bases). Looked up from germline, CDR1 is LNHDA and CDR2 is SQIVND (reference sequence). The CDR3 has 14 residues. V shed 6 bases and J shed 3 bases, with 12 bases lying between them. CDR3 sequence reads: CASRTGDSGNTIYF. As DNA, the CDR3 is TGTGCCAGTAGAACCGGAGACAGTGGAAACACCATATATTTT.

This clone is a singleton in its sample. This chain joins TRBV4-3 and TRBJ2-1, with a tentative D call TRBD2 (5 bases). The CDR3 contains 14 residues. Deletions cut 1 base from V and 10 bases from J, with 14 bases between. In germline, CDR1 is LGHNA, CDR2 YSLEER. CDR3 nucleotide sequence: TGCGCCAGCAGCCAAGGGGCGGGCGGGTACGAGCAGTTCTTC. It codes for CASSQGAGGYEQFF.

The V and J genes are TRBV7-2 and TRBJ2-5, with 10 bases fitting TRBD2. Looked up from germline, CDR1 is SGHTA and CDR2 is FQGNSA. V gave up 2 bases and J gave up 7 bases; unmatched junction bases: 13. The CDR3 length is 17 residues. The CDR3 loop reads CASSLTSSGRGVRTQYF. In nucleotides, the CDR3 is TGTGCCAGCAGCTTAACATCTAGCGGGAGAGGAGTTCGGACCCAGTACTTC. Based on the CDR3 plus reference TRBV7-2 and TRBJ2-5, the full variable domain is GAGVSQSPSNKVTEKGKDVELRCDPISGHTALYWYRQSLGQGLEFLIYFQGNSAPDKSGLPSDRFSAERTGGSVSTLTIQRTQQEDSAVYLCASSLTSSGRGVRTQYFGPGTRLLVL.